This T cell receptor (beta chain) was sequenced for a study of CD8+CD57+ T cells in acquired aplastic anemia. This clonotype was seen ten or more times. CD8+CD57+ cell expansion had been shown by flow cytometry in patients chosen for sequencing. Patients were treatment-naive when blood was sampled. The use of genomic DNA as template underpinned the TCR beta VDJ and CDR3 profiling. TCRdb re-called the reads with MiXCR, one entry per CDR3 protein. Found here are approximately 300,000 distinct CDR3 sequences, 56% of them singletons; the top ten hold 1.3%. Trimming removed 3 bases at V and 4 bases at J, with 14 bases between. The CDR3 is 15 residues long. Germline V lookup: CDR1 SEHNR, CDR2 FQNEAQ (reference sequence).

Sequencing was performed on sorted CD4+, CD8+, or CD8+CD57+ T cells (not recorded which) from PBMCs. The source is a human donor with aplastic anemia. The J gene is TRBJ2-3, the V gene TRBV7-9; D might be TRBD2 (6 bases). The CDR3 loop reads CASSFLRGTSDTQYF. For the CDR3, the DNA is TGTGCCAGCAGCTTCTTACGCGGGACTTCAGATACGCAGTATTTT.